Each of the 27 T cell receptor beta chains below was sequenced from the same sample in a study of OX40 agonist ivuxolimab in advanced cancers. Generated by immunoSEQ multiplex PCR, the TCRdb table keeps only in-frame clones and is missing some. The sample contains around 70,000 clones, around 81% of which appear only once. The sequencing used CD4+ or CD8+ T cells sorted from blood, collected in a trial of the OX40 agonist ivuxolimab. The receptor set was obtained from an adult with an advanced solid tumor such as melanoma, head and neck, liver or kidney cancer.

The rearrangement uses TRBV6-6 and TRBJ1-2, with 10 bases identical to TRBD1. The CDR3 has 15 residues. V dropped 8 bases and J dropped 5; count of bases not matched to a gene: 11. Germline CDR1 MNHNY, CDR2 SVGAGI (reference sequence). CDR3 in amino acids: CASFDGDRGPYGYTF. CDR3 nucleotides: TGTGCCAGCTTCGACGGGGACAGGGGCCCTTATGGCTACACCTTC.

CDR3 DNA: TGTGCCAGTAGTATCGGCAGGGAACTTAGCAATCAGCCCCAGCATTTT. Its translation: CASSIGRELSNQPQHF. V gene TRBV19 combines with J gene TRBJ1-5; TRBD1 might be the D (5 bases). The germline CDR1 and CDR2 sequences are LNHDA and SQIVND (reference sequence). Trimming stripped 3 bases from V and 0 bases from J, with 12 bases between. The CDR3 sequence is 16 residues long.

V usage is TRBV5-5 and J usage is TRBJ1-4, with a weak D call TRBD1 (5 bases). The V and J ends lost 4 bases and 6 bases respectively, with 16 bases between them. The CDR3 is 15 residues long. Germline V gene lookup returns CDR1 SGHKS and CDR2 YYEKEE (reference sequence). The CDR3 sequence: CASSLRDAGYEKLFF. CDR3 sequence (DNA): TGTGCCAGCAGCCTCCGGGACGCAGGCTATGAAAAACTGTTTTTT.

This clone was seen just once. The chain carries TRBV18 and TRBJ1-6, with D possibly TRBD1 on 6 matching bases. This CDR3 region has 14 residues. The V gene's germline CDR1 is KGHSH and CDR2 LQKENI. V dropped 3 bases and J dropped 9 bases, with 12 bases sitting between them. CDR3 amino acids: CASSPAGESSPLHF. In DNA, the CDR3 is TGTGCCAGCTCACCCGCAGGGGAGAGTTCACCCCTCCACTTT. The whole variable domain, filled in from reference TRBV18 and TRBJ1-6, reads NAGVMQNPRHLVRRRGQEARLRCSPMKGHSHVYWYRQLPEEGLKFMVYLQKENIIDESGMPKERFSAEFPKEGPSILRIQQVVRGDSAAYFCASSPAGESSPLHFGNGTRLTVT.

The chain recombines TRBV7-9 with TRBJ1-4; D not certain. V lost 2 bases to trimming and J lost 0 bases, with 1 base between them. This CDR3 comprises 13 residues. The germline V gene encodes CDR1 SEHNR and CDR2 FQNEAQ (reference sequence). This CDR3 is CASSLSTNEKLFF. The CDR3 DNA reads TGTGCCAGCAGCTTATCAACTAATGAAAAACTGTTTTTT.

The gene calls are TRBV11-3 and TRBJ2-2, with 7 bases identical to TRBD1. J was trimmed by 2 bases and V by 5 bases; bases with no gene match: 5. CDR3 length equals 15 residues. Germline V CDR1 and CDR2: SGHNT, YENEEA. CDR3 bases: TGTGCCAGCAGCCCGGGACAGAGAAACACCGGGGAGCTGTTTTTT. Translated, it gives CASSPGQRNTGELFF.

There are a few counts of this clone. The rearrangement uses TRBV7-9 and TRBJ1-3; D is unresolved. The CDR3 is made up of 15 amino acids. Trimming shortened V by 4 bases and J by 2 bases, and 12 bases separated the two germline ends. Germline CDR1 and CDR2: SEHNR and FQNEAQ (reference sequence). In DNA, the CDR3 is TGTGCCAGCAGCTCCTACACTGAAGCTGGAAACACCATATATTTT. This sequence encodes CASSSYTEAGNTIYF.

J is TRBJ2-4 and V is TRBV9; D is ambiguous. Germline-derived CDR1 and CDR2 are SGDLS and YYNGEE. V dropped 0 bases and J dropped 2 bases, with 18 bases sitting between them. The length of the CDR3 is 18 residues. CDR3 loop: CASSVGGSPTGSKNIQYF. The DNA for the CDR3 is TGTGCCAGCAGCGTAGGGGGTAGCCCGACCGGGTCCAAAAACATTCAGTACTTC.

The rearrangement joins TRBV19 to TRBJ1-5; D possibly corresponds to TRBD1 (6 bases). V was cut by 10 bases and J by 7 bases, with 17 bases left in between. This CDR3 comprises 13 residues. Germline lookup yields CDR1 LNHDA and CDR2 SQIVND (reference sequence). The CDR3, as DNA: TGTGCCACAAGCGGTGGGGGCGGACAGCCCCAGCATTTT. Its protein product is CATSGGGGQPQHF.

This clone was detected many times. The rearrangement uses TRBV27 and TRBJ1-1; TRBD1 agrees at 9 bases. CDR3 length: 13 amino acids. The germline V gene encodes CDR1 MNHEY and CDR2 SMNVEV (reference sequence). V shed 8 bases, J shed 3 bases, and the junction held 4 bases outside the gene matches. CDR3 nucleotide sequence: TGTGCCAGCCACAGGGGGCGGGACACTGAAGCTTTCTTT. Its protein product is CASHRGRDTEAFF.

This clone has a single count. This chain uses TRBV7-9 with TRBJ1-5; D not certain. The CDR3 is made up of 14 amino acids. Looked up from germline, CDR1 is SEHNR and CDR2 is FQNEAQ (reference sequence). V was pared by 2 bases and J by 1 base, with 6 bases between. CDR3 residues: CASSLLGSNQPQHF. The CDR3 nucleotides read TGTGCCAGCAGCTTATTGGGGAGCAATCAGCCCCAGCATTTT. Together with reference TRBV7-9 and TRBJ1-5, the CDR3 gives the full variable domain: DTGVSQNPRHKITKRGQNVTFRCDPISEHNRLYWYRQTLGQGPEFLTYFQNEAQLEKSRLLSDRFSAERPKGSFSTLEIQRTEQGDSAMYLCASSLLGSNQPQHFGDGTRLSIL.

Points on this clone: The sample has other DNA sequences that encode this CDR3 too. The V gene is TRBV7-8, the J gene TRBJ2-5; D is undetermined. The CDR3 sequence is 11 residues long. V lost 2 bases, J lost 7 bases, and 5 bases lay in between. Germline V lookup: CDR1 SGHVS, CDR2 FQNEAQ. The CDR3 DNA sequence: TGTGCCAGCAGCTTAATTGGGACCCAGTACTTC. Translating it yields CASSLIGTQYF.

This clone has only a few counts. The chain links TRBV28 to TRBJ2-5; 7 positions agree with TRBD1. Germline values: CDR1 MDHEN, CDR2 SYDVKM. After removal of 8 bases from V and 2 bases from J, the junction contained 11 bases not matched to a gene. CDR3 size: 15 residues. The DNA of the CDR3 is TGTGCCAGCCAATCTTCCGGCAGGGGGCAAGAGACCCAGTACTTC. Its protein product is CASQSSGRGQETQYF.

This chain uses TRBV30 with TRBJ1-2; D is unresolved. V lost 1 base, J lost 2 bases, and 11 bases lay in between. Per the germline V gene, CDR1 is GTSNPN and CDR2 is SVGIG (reference sequence). The CDR3 contains 14 residues. CDR3 residues: CAWSAPDGNYGYTF. DNA for the CDR3: TGTGCCTGGAGTGCCCCGGACGGGAACTATGGCTACACCTTC.

With regard to this clone: Because it lacks the conserved phenylalanine or tryptophan at the end, this CDR3 is likely a read error. Because the CDR3's place on the DNA is in doubt, the DNA is left out and the CDR3 is given as listed by TCRdb. This chain joins TRBV7-8 and TRBJ2-3; TRBD2 reflects the table's D call only, with no check against the DNA. The germline V gene has CDR1 SGHVS and CDR2 FQNEAQ. Both ends counted, the CDR3 spans 12 residues. The CDR3 is CASSSGREALLI.

This chain joins TRBV11-1 and TRBJ1-2; TRBD1 might be the D (5 bases). There are 14 residues in the CDR3. V was trimmed by 1 base and J by 8 bases, leaving 14 bases between them. CDR1 is SGHAT, CDR2 FQDESV, per germline (reference sequence). CDR3 nucleotide sequence: TGTGCCAGCAGCTTAGAAGCCGGGACTCGGGGCTACACCTTC. Protein product: CASSLEAGTRGYTF.

The rearrangement uses TRBV7-2 and TRBJ2-7; D not certain. V lost 3 bases and J 4 bases, leaving 10 bases between the germline ends. Germline V gene lookup returns CDR1 SGHTA and CDR2 FQGNSA. The CDR3 is made up of 13 amino acids. As DNA, the CDR3 is TGTGCCAGCAGCTTGATTAGAGGTTACGAGCAGTACTTC. As protein: CASSLIRGYEQYF.

V usage is TRBV5-1 and J usage is TRBJ2-2; TRBD1 agrees at 11 bases. The trim removed 3 bases at V and 3 bases at J, leaving 1 base unmatched. Germline CDR1 is SGHRS and CDR2 is YFSETQ. This CDR3 has 15 residues. Here the CDR3 reads CASSWGQGDTGELFF. CDR3 DNA: TGCGCCAGCAGCTGGGGACAGGGGGACACCGGGGAGCTGTTTTTT.

The chain employs TRBV29-1 and TRBJ1-3, with a possible D match to TRBD1 (5 bases). Germline lookup yields CDR1 SQVTM and CDR2 ANQGSEA. With 4 bases removed from V and 4 bases from J, the gap between germline ends came to 17 bases. The CDR3 covers 15 residues. The CDR3 here is CSVGGTFGQGNTIYF. The CDR3 DNA reads TGCAGCGTTGGCGGGACTTTTGGCCAAGGAAACACCATATATTTT.

This clone appeared a single time. The V gene is TRBV9, the J gene TRBJ1-5; TRBD1 agrees at 7 bases. Germline V CDR1 and CDR2: SGDLS, YYNGEE. Losses at the gene ends were 4 bases for V and 5 bases for J; bases not matched to a gene: 6. The CDR3 is 14 residues long. The CDR3 here is CASSMTGFDQPQHF. CDR3 sequence (DNA): TGTGCCAGCAGCATGACAGGGTTCGATCAGCCCCAGCATTTT.

This chain joins TRBV12-5 and TRBJ2-1, with TRBD2 matching over 7 bases. Losses at the gene ends were 6 bases for V and 7 bases for J; bases not matched to a gene: 12. The germline CDR1 and CDR2 sequences are LGHNT and FRNRAP. The CDR3 loop spans 15 amino acids. DNA for the CDR3: TGTGCTAGTGGCGATGGACTAGTTTTAAGTAATGAGCAGTTCTTC. Amino acids: CASGDGLVLSNEQFF.

This chain connects TRBV28 to TRBJ1-2; 11 nucleotides match TRBD1. The CDR3 runs 15 residues. V lost 6 bases, J lost 2 bases, and 5 bases stayed unmatched. Germline V lookup: CDR1 MDHEN, CDR2 SYDVKM. The CDR3, as DNA: TGTGCCAGCAGCCGGACAGGGGGCGAAAACTATGGCTACACCTTC. Amino acids: CASSRTGGENYGYTF.

The chain links TRBV6-4 to TRBJ2-3, with D uncertain. Germline V gives CDR1 MRHNA, CDR2 SNTAGT. Trimming took off 5 bases at V and 2 bases at J, with 17 bases between the two ends. This CDR3 has 16 residues. CDR3 region: CASSPIGRESTDTQYF. CDR3 coding DNA: TGTGCCAGCAGTCCCATTGGTAGGGAATCCACAGATACGCAGTATTTT.

For the CDR3, the DNA is TGTGCCAGCAGTGTACTACTAGGGATCTCAGAGACCCAGTACTTC. The encoded protein is CASSVLLGISETQYF. This chain uses TRBV25-1 with TRBJ2-5; the D gene is possibly TRBD2 (5 bases). The CDR3 contains 15 residues. CDR1 is MGHDK, CDR2 SYGVNS, per germline. V lost 4 bases, J lost 4 bases, and 16 bases lay in between.

V usage is TRBV7-9 and J usage is TRBJ1-2; 10 bases align to TRBD1. With 5 bases clipped from V and 5 bases from J, the junction kept 5 bases outside the gene matches. The CDR3 has 14 amino acids. Germline V gene data show CDR1 as SEHNR and CDR2 as FQNEAQ (reference sequence). In nucleotides, the CDR3 is TGTGCCAGCAGCCGAAGACAGGGGGCATATGGCTACACCTTC. Translated, it gives CASSRRQGAYGYTF.

The chain joins TRBV28 to TRBJ2-7; TRBD2 agrees at 10 bases. The V gene's germline CDR1 is MDHEN and CDR2 SYDVKM. The CDR3 totals 21 residues. J was trimmed by 4 bases and V by 9 bases; bases with no gene match: 30. The CDR3, as DNA: TGTGCCAGTAACTCCCGGGTGGGGCTAGCGGGAGTGGGAGGTCGGGGATACGAGCAGTACTTC. Protein product: CASNSRVGLAGVGGRGYEQYF.

The chain is built from TRBV6-1 and TRBJ1-4, with TRBD1 matching 7 bases. With V trimmed by 6 bases and J by 4 bases, 5 bases remained unmatched. Per germline, CDR1 MNHNS and CDR2 SASEGT. There are 14 residues in the CDR3. CDR3 sequence reads: CASRPGQSNEKLFF. CDR3 nucleotide sequence: TGTGCCAGCAGGCCGGGACAGAGTAATGAAAAACTGTTTTTT.